The present entry profiles one T cell receptor (beta chain) with its context. This specimen comes from a study of CD8 T cells in Susac syndrome. V was clipped by 1 base and J by 3 bases; unmatched bases: 7. The CDR3 is 17 amino acids. From germline, CDR1 is MDHEN and CDR2 SYDVKM. Random hexamers were used to reverse transcribe about 0.5 to 1 ug of RNA. TCRdb ran MiXCR on the immunoSEQ multiplex PCR reads and lists one entry per CDR3 protein. Found here are under 150,000 distinct CDR3 sequences, around 85% of them singletons; the top ten hold 0.51%. This TCR derives from a human donor with multiple sclerosis. V gene TRBV28 combines with J gene TRBJ2-1, with TRBD1 identical over 9 bases. Sequenced input: CD8+ T cells from PBMCs. The CDR3, as DNA: TGTGCCAGCAGTTTATACCGGGACAGGGTGTTCTACAATGAGCAGTTCTTC. Translation gives CASSLYRDRVFYNEQFF.